Presented here are 25 T cell receptor beta chains from one specimen sequenced in a study of T cell responses to AZD1222 COVID-19 vaccine. The repertoire was sequenced with immunoSEQ multiplex PCR; TCRdb's copy has only in-frame clones and lacks some. The sample holds more than 95,000 clones, nearly 95% seen once. The specimen was peripheral blood, collected on day 0 of AZD1222 vaccination. All receptors derive from an adult in good health.

The J gene is TRBJ2-1, the V gene TRBV5-4; TRBD2 agrees at 7 bases. The CDR3 extends over 13 amino acids. Germline V CDR1 and CDR2: SGHNT, YYREEE (reference sequence). V was pared by 4 bases and J by 9 bases, with 7 bases of the junction left unmatched. The CDR3 loop is CASSPTGGREQFF. The CDR3 DNA is TGTGCCAGCAGCCCTACGGGAGGACGTGAGCAGTTCTTC.

This clone occurred once. CDR3 loop: CASSWGGRFNEQFF. DNA for the CDR3: TGTGCCAGCAGCTGGGGCGGGAGGTTCAATGAGCAGTTCTTC. The chain joins TRBV7-9 to TRBJ2-1; 8 bases line up with TRBD2. There are 14 residues in the CDR3. V was pared by 4 bases and J by 6 bases, with 5 bases of the junction left unmatched. CDR1 and CDR2 (germline): SEHNR, FQNEAQ (reference sequence).

V and J are TRBV28 and TRBJ1-1, with D possibly TRBD1 on 6 matching bases. This CDR3 is built from 15 residues. Germline assignment: CDR1 MDHEN and CDR2 SYDVKM. V dropped 4 bases and J dropped 0 bases, with 12 bases sitting between them. The CDR3 region is CASSSGHSLNTEAFF. CDR3 coding DNA: TGTGCCAGCAGTTCGGGACATTCCCTGAACACTGAAGCTTTCTTT.

This clone was seen a few times. The rearrangement uses TRBV6-5 and TRBJ2-7; the D gene could be TRBD1 or TRBD2 (5 bases each). The CDR3 sequence is 15 residues long. Germline loops: CDR1 MNHEY, CDR2 SVGAGI. V was cut by 2 bases and J by 7 bases, with 18 bases left in between. The CDR3 bases are TGTGCCAGCAGTTACAGTGAGGGCAGGGCTTGGGAGCAGTACTTC. Translated, it gives CASSYSEGRAWEQYF.

This clone was seen just once. The chain has TRBV27 and TRBJ2-3; D may be TRBD2 (7 bases). Between the trimmed V and J ends, which lost 5 bases and 3 bases, there was a span of 21 bases. The CDR3 contains 17 residues. CDR1 is MNHEY, CDR2 SMNVEV, per germline (reference sequence). This CDR3 reads CASSIPTEGGITDTQYF. The CDR3 DNA is TGTGCCAGCAGTATTCCGACAGAGGGGGGGATAACAGATACGCAGTATTTT.

The V and J genes are TRBV15 and TRBJ2-3, with D tentatively TRBD2 (5 bases). CDR1 LNHNV and CDR2 YYDKDF come from the germline V gene (reference sequence). This CDR3 is 15 amino acids long. The V end was cut by 1 base, the J end by 0 bases, with 8 bases between. The DNA for the CDR3 is TGTGCCACCAGCAGAGCCCGGGGTAGCACAGATACGCAGTATTTT. It codes for CATSRARGSTDTQYF.

The rearrangement uses TRBV5-1 and TRBJ1-1; D is perhaps TRBD1 (5 bases). Germline V gives CDR1 SGHRS, CDR2 YFSETQ. Trimming took off 7 bases at V and 4 bases at J, with 20 bases between the two ends. The CDR3 runs 15 residues. The CDR3 DNA follows: TGCGCCAGCTGTGCTGGGGCAGGGACCAGCACTGAAGCTTTCTTT. Residues: CASCAGAGTSTEAFF.

V is TRBV10-2 and J is TRBJ2-7, with D perhaps given as TRBD1 or TRBD2 (5 bases each). Trimming removed 8 bases from V and 5 bases from J, with 10 bases in between. The length of the CDR3 is 11 residues. In germline, CDR1 is WSHSY, CDR2 SAAADI. The CDR3: CASRVGDEQYF. The CDR3 DNA sequence: TGCGCCAGCCGAGTGGGGGACGAGCAGTACTTC.

This chain joins TRBV6-5 and TRBJ1-5; TRBD1 matches 7 bases. The germline V gene encodes CDR1 MNHEY and CDR2 SVGAGI. The junction had 4 bases not matched to a gene; V was cut back by 2 bases and J by 3 bases. This CDR3 spans 15 amino acids. CDR3 region: CASSYRGHDNQPQHF. The CDR3 DNA sequence: TGTGCCAGCAGTTACAGGGGGCATGACAATCAGCCCCAGCATTTT.

This chain links TRBV15 with TRBJ2-4; D may correspond to TRBD1 or TRBD2 (6 bases each). CDR3 length: 15 amino acids. With 2 bases removed from V and 1 base from J, the gap between germline ends came to 9 bases. Germline V CDR1 and CDR2: LNHNV, YYDKDF (reference sequence). As DNA, the CDR3 is TGTGCCACCAGCAGATCGGGGGCTGCCAAAAACATTCAGTACTTC. Encoded protein: CATSRSGAAKNIQYF. Full variable domain (remainder filled in from reference TRBV15 and TRBJ2-4): DAMVIQNPRYQVTQFGKPVTLSCSQTLNHNVMYWYQQKSSQAPKLLFHYYDKDFNNEADTPDNFQSRRPNTSFCFLDIRSPGLGDTAMYLCATSRSGAAKNIQYFGAGTRLSVL.

V is TRBV30 and J is TRBJ2-7; D unresolved. Trimming left V 0 bases short and J 6 bases short, with 12 bases between. The CDR3 is made up of 13 amino acids. Germline V gives CDR1 GTSNPN, CDR2 SVGIG (reference sequence). This CDR3 is CAWSVPRLGEQYF. The CDR3 nucleotides are TGTGCCTGGAGTGTCCCCCGTCTCGGCGAGCAGTACTTC.

This chain connects TRBV15 to TRBJ1-4; D may be TRBD1 (5 bases). V lost 1 base, J lost 8 bases, and 11 bases lay in between. The CDR3 is made up of 14 amino acids. Germline V lookup: CDR1 LNHNV, CDR2 YYDKDF (reference sequence). The CDR3 loop is CATSRARGWEKLFF. The CDR3, as DNA: TGTGCCACCAGCAGAGCGAGGGGATGGGAAAAACTGTTTTTT.

The rearrangement uses TRBV7-9 and TRBJ1-2; D ambiguous. CDR3 length: 14 amino acids. The V end was cut by 5 bases, the J end by 5 bases, with 15 bases between. The germline gives CDR1 SEHNR, CDR2 FQNEAQ (reference sequence). CDR3 nucleotide sequence: TGTGCCAGCAGCCCAGGACCGCTACTATATGGCTACACCTTC. Its translation is CASSPGPLLYGYTF.

This chain connects TRBV5-1 to TRBJ1-1; perhaps TRBD1 as D (6 bases). CDR3 size: 16 residues. The V and J ends lost 0 bases and 0 bases respectively, with 12 bases between them. Germline CDR1 reads SGHRS; CDR2 reads YFSETQ. The CDR3 nucleotides read TGCGCCAGCAGCTTGGAGGGGGGCACAATGAACACTGAAGCTTTCTTT. This translates into CASSLEGGTMNTEAFF. The full variable domain, in which reference TRBV5-1 and TRBJ1-1 provide the parts outside the CDR3, is KAGVTQTPRYLIKTRGQQVTLSCSPISGHRSVSWYQQTPGQGLQFLFEYFSETQRNKGNFPGRFSGRQFSNSRSEMNVSTLELGDSALYLCASSLEGGTMNTEAFFGQGTRLTVV.

The rearrangement uses TRBV5-1 and TRBJ1-1; 7 bases are a match to TRBD1. V dropped 4 bases and J dropped 1; count of bases not matched to a gene: 7. CDR1 and CDR2 from the germline V gene are SGHRS and YFSETQ. The CDR3 extends over 15 amino acids. As DNA, the CDR3 is TGCGCCAGCAGCCACAGACAGGGTTCGAACACTGAAGCTTTCTTT. Encoded protein: CASSHRQGSNTEAFF.

V is TRBV6-1 and J is TRBJ2-3; possible D gene TRBD2, 6 bases. This CDR3 is built from 15 residues. Germline V gene lookup returns CDR1 MNHNS and CDR2 SASEGT. V dropped 1 base and J dropped 1 base, with 9 bases sitting between them. The CDR3, as DNA: TGTGCCAGCAGTGAAGAGATAGCGGGCACAGATACGCAGTATTTT. Amino acids: CASSEEIAGTDTQYF.

The chain recombines TRBV5-1 with TRBJ2-3; no firm D call. CDR3 length equals 14 residues. The V end was cut by 0 bases, the J end by 4 bases, with 9 bases between. Germline-derived CDR1 and CDR2 are SGHRS and YFSETQ. The CDR3 region is CASSLEPSPDTQYF. Here the CDR3 DNA reads TGCGCCAGCAGCTTGGAGCCGTCCCCAGATACGCAGTATTTT.

The V gene is TRBV11-2, the J gene TRBJ2-4; the D gene could be TRBD1 or TRBD2 (6 bases each). This CDR3 comprises 17 residues. CDR1 and CDR2 (germline): SGHAT, FQNNGV. Deletions cut 5 bases from V and 0 bases from J, with 17 bases between. In nucleotides, the CDR3 is TGTGCCAGCAGCAGAGGGGGGCTAGCGTTAGCCAAAAACATTCAGTACTTC. Its protein is CASSRGGLALAKNIQYF. The whole variable domain, remainder taken from reference TRBV11-2 and TRBJ2-4, is EAGVAQSPRYKIIEKRQSVAFWCNPISGHATLYWYQQILGQGPKLLIQFQNNGVVDDSQLPKDRFSAERLKGVDSTLKIQPAKLEDSAVYLCASSRGGLALAKNIQYFGAGTRLSVL.

This clone was picked up one time. Other DNA variants within this sample encode the same CDR3. The J gene is TRBJ1-4, the V gene TRBV2; D unresolved. V lost 6 bases, J lost 5 bases, and 4 bases lay in between. Germline loops: CDR1 SNHLY, CDR2 FYNNEI. This CDR3 is built from 11 residues. This CDR3 is CASSRNEKLFF. The CDR3 DNA is TGTGCCAGCAGCCGGAATGAAAAACTGTTTTTT.

The V call is TRBV2, the J call TRBJ1-5, with 7 positions matching TRBD1. Germline V CDR1 and CDR2: SNHLY, FYNNEI. CDR3 length equals 15 residues. Trimming took 1 base from V and 2 from J; bases not matched to a gene: 2. The CDR3 nucleotides are TGTGCCAGCAGTGAAGAAGGGGGCGGCAATCAGCCCCAGCATTTT. The encoded protein is CASSEEGGGNQPQHF.

The chain is built from TRBV18 and TRBJ1-4; 10 nucleotides line up with TRBD1. V lost 2 bases, J lost 6 bases, and 9 bases stayed unmatched. The germline gives CDR1 KGHSH, CDR2 LQKENI. The CDR3 runs 17 residues. CDR3 nucleotides: TGTGCCAGCTCACCAAGTACGGGGACAGGGGCGGATGAAAAACTGTTTTTT. This sequence encodes CASSPSTGTGADEKLFF.

V is TRBV7-2 and J is TRBJ2-7, with 8 bases matching TRBD2. V shed 4 bases, J shed 6 bases, and the junction held 5 bases outside the gene matches. The CDR3 sequence is 13 residues long. Germline V gives CDR1 SGHTA, CDR2 FQGNSA. CDR3 in DNA: TGTGCCAGCAGCTGGGGACTAGGCGGCGAGCAGTACTTC. Translated: CASSWGLGGEQYF. The whole variable domain, filled in from reference TRBV7-2 and TRBJ2-7, reads GAGVSQSPSNKVTEKGKDVELRCDPISGHTALYWYRQSLGQGLEFLIYFQGNSAPDKSGLPSDRFSAERTGGSVSTLTIQRTQQEDSAVYLCASSWGLGGEQYFGPGTRLTVT.

The rearrangement joins TRBV7-2 to TRBJ2-1; possible D gene TRBD2, 6 bases. The V gene's germline CDR1 is SGHTA and CDR2 FQGNSA. CDR3 length: 14 residues. V lost 3 bases and J 9 bases, leaving 15 bases between the germline ends. The CDR3 bases are TGTGCCAGCAGCTTCCCGGGACTGCCCGGTGAGCAGTTCTTC. Its protein product is CASSFPGLPGEQFF.

The rearrangement uses TRBV9 and TRBJ1-2; D uncertain. V dropped 7 bases and J dropped 1 base, with 5 bases sitting between them. The CDR3 totals 11 residues. Germline V gene data show CDR1 as SGDLS and CDR2 as YYNGEE. The CDR3 region is CASDGNYGYTF. CDR3 in DNA: TGTGCCAGCGACGGTAACTATGGCTACACCTTC. Based on the CDR3 plus reference TRBV9 and TRBJ1-2, the full variable domain is DSGVTQTPKHLITATGQRVTLRCSPRSGDLSVYWYQQSLDQGLQFLIQYYNGEERAKGNILERFSAQQFPDLHSELNLSSLELGDSALYFCASDGNYGYTFGSGTRLTVV.

The rearrangement links TRBV24-1 to TRBJ2-5; 10 nucleotides line up with TRBD2. Germline V lookup: CDR1 KGHDR, CDR2 SFDVKD. The trim removed 3 bases at V and 4 bases at J, leaving 7 bases unmatched. The CDR3 runs to 16 residues. This chain's CDR3 is CATSDSGRAGGETQYF. CDR3 nucleotide sequence: TGTGCCACCAGTGATAGCGGGAGGGCTGGTGGAGAGACCCAGTACTTC.